The 29 T cell receptor beta chains presented below share a single source sample, sequenced in a study of blood T cell repertoires in COVID-19. Generated by immunoSEQ multiplex PCR, the TCRdb table keeps only in-frame clones and is missing some. The sample lists about 69,000 clones; over 75% were seen once. The sequenced sample consisted of peripheral blood. The receptors stem from a woman between 18 and 30 years old with acute or convalescent COVID-19.

The chain recombines TRBV5-4 with TRBJ1-1; 10 nucleotides align to TRBD1. Germline V gene sequence: CDR1 SGHNT, CDR2 YYREEE (reference sequence). The J segment lost 6 bases and the V segment lost 4 bases, leaving 3 bases of the junction unmatched. The CDR3 runs to 13 residues. CDR3 sequence: CASSLGTGAEAFF. The CDR3, as DNA: TGTGCCAGCAGCCTGGGGACAGGGGCTGAAGCTTTCTTT.

The chain employs TRBV11-2 and TRBJ1-1; 7 bases fit TRBD1. The CDR3 is 14 amino acids. CDR1 and CDR2 (germline): SGHAT, FQNNGV. The V segment lost 5 bases and the J segment 1 base; nucleotides outside the gene matches: 4. In DNA, the CDR3 is TGTGCCAGCAGCCTTACAGGGGCGAACACTGAAGCTTTCTTT. Translated: CASSLTGANTEAFF. Full variable domain (rest looked up from reference TRBV11-2 and TRBJ1-1): EAGVAQSPRYKIIEKRQSVAFWCNPISGHATLYWYQQILGQGPKLLIQFQNNGVVDDSQLPKDRFSAERLKGVDSTLKIQPAKLEDSAVYLCASSLTGANTEAFFGQGTRLTVV.

V gene TRBV7-9 combines with J gene TRBJ2-2, with D tentatively TRBD1 (6 bases). The germline V and J ends were trimmed by 8 bases and 7 bases, with 11 bases remaining between them. Germline V CDR1 and CDR2: SEHNR, FQNEAQ (reference sequence). This CDR3 is 12 amino acids long. The CDR3 DNA reads as TGTGCCAGCCTGGGGGCCGACGGGGAGCTGTTTTTT. Its translation: CASLGADGELFF.

This chain joins TRBV4-1 and TRBJ1-1; TRBD1 might be the D (6 bases). CDR1 MGHRA and CDR2 YSYEKL come from the germline V gene. This CDR3 region has 16 residues. Trimming removed 1 base from V and 4 bases from J, with 16 bases in between. Here the CDR3 DNA reads TGCGCCAGCAGCCAAGCCAGACGGCAGGGGTCCACTGAAGCTTTCTTT. This gives the protein CASSQARRQGSTEAFF.

The chain employs TRBV27 and TRBJ2-1; 7 positions agree with TRBD1. This CDR3 contains 14 residues. CDR1 MNHEY and CDR2 SMNVEV come from the germline V gene (reference sequence). Losses at the gene ends were 6 bases for V and 6 bases for J; bases not matched to a gene: 8. The CDR3 loop is CASREDRLANEQFF. CDR3 sequence (DNA): TGTGCCAGCAGAGAGGACAGGTTGGCCAATGAGCAGTTCTTC.

The chain uses TRBV6-2 or TRBV6-3 and TRBJ2-1; TRBD2 matches 15 bases. V lost 6 bases, J lost 5 bases, and 11 bases stayed unmatched. This CDR3 comprises 18 residues. The germline gives CDR1 MNHEY, CDR2 SVGEGT. Here the CDR3 reads CASSRGTSGRLKHNEQFF. CDR3 DNA sequence: TGTGCCAGCAGCCGTGGGACTAGCGGGAGGCTCAAGCACAATGAGCAGTTCTTC.

This clone was found a few times. This chain uses TRBV7-8 with TRBJ2-7, with a weak D call TRBD2 (5 bases). This CDR3 has 14 amino acids. Germline CDR1 and CDR2: SGHVS and FQNEAQ. Trimming took 0 bases from V and 2 from J, leaving 8 bases between them. The CDR3 region has the DNA TGTGCCAGCAGCTTAGCGAGCGGTCCCTACGAGCAGTACTTC. Protein sequence: CASSLASGPYEQYF.

The V and J genes are TRBV13 and TRBJ2-2; no clear D gene. V lost 6 bases and J lost 0, with 11 bases in between. The CDR3 covers 15 residues. Looked up from germline, CDR1 is PRHDT and CDR2 is FYEKMQ (reference sequence). CDR3 amino acids: CASRLAKPNTGELFF. Here the CDR3 DNA reads TGTGCCAGCAGGCTCGCGAAACCGAACACCGGGGAGCTGTTTTTT.

The V call is TRBV10-3, the J call TRBJ1-6; 7 nucleotides match TRBD1. Germline values: CDR1 ENHRY, CDR2 SYGVKD. The CDR3 extends over 14 amino acids. V shed 5 bases, J shed 4 bases, and the junction held 2 bases outside the gene matches. CDR3 loop: CAISRDSYNSPLHF. For the CDR3, the DNA is TGTGCCATCAGTCGGGACAGTTATAATTCACCCCTCCACTTT.

This clone came up once. This chain uses TRBV28 with TRBJ1-1, with 10 nucleotides matching TRBD1. CDR1 and CDR2 from the germline V gene are MDHEN and SYDVKM. V was clipped by 5 bases and J by 11 bases; unmatched bases: 8. This CDR3 contains 13 residues. The DNA of the CDR3 is TGTGCCAGCAGTAACCGACAGGGGGCGCAGGCTTTCTTT. The encoded protein is CASSNRQGAQAFF.

This sequence joins TRBV7-9 and TRBJ1-2; perhaps TRBD1 as D (5 bases). V was cut by 4 bases and J by 4 bases, with 7 bases left in between. The V gene's germline CDR1 is SEHNR and CDR2 FQNEAQ (reference sequence). This CDR3 has 12 residues. The CDR3 nucleotides read TGTGCCAGCAGCTCTGACAGCTATGGCTACACCTTC. Its translation: CASSSDSYGYTF. Full variable domain (outside the CDR3, taken from reference TRBV7-9 and TRBJ1-2): DTGVSQNPRHKITKRGQNVTFRCDPISEHNRLYWYRQTLGQGPEFLTYFQNEAQLEKSRLLSDRFSAERPKGSFSTLEIQRTEQGDSAMYLCASSSDSYGYTFGSGTRLTVV.

The rearrangement links TRBV5-1 to TRBJ1-3; TRBD1 matches 8 bases. Germline CDR1 is SGHRS and CDR2 is YFSETQ. This CDR3 region has 16 residues. V shed 4 bases, J shed 2 bases, and the junction held 8 bases outside the gene matches. The CDR3 sequence: CASSKAGTGTGNTIYF. The CDR3 DNA reads as TGCGCCAGCAGCAAGGCTGGGACAGGTACTGGAAACACCATATATTTT.

The chain links TRBV30 to TRBJ2-3, with 9 positions matching TRBD2. Trimming cost V 5 bases and J 2 bases; bases outside gene matches: 8. CDR3 size: 15 residues. The germline gives CDR1 GTSNPN, CDR2 SVGIG (reference sequence). CDR3 DNA sequence: TGTGCCTGGGCGAGACTAGCGGCACACACAGATACGCAGTATTTT. Encoded protein: CAWARLAAHTDTQYF.

The rearrangement links TRBV6-6 to TRBJ2-7; 13 bases map to TRBD2. J lost 4 bases, V lost 2 bases, and 5 bases had no gene match. CDR3 length equals 16 residues. CDR1 and CDR2 (germline): MNHNY, SVGAGI (reference sequence). CDR3 sequence reads: CASSYPGTSGVYEQYF. CDR3 DNA: TGTGCCAGCAGTTACCCTGGGACTAGCGGGGTTTACGAGCAGTACTTC.

The chain carries TRBV7-2 and TRBJ2-7, with 9 bases lining up with TRBD2. The V segment lost 5 bases and the J segment 3 bases; nucleotides outside the gene matches: 11. This CDR3 contains 16 residues. Germline lookup yields CDR1 SGHTA and CDR2 FQGNSA. In nucleotides, the CDR3 is TGTGCCAGCAGCCGTTTTTCTGCGGGAGGGATCTACGAGCAGTACTTC. This sequence encodes CASSRFSAGGIYEQYF.

The chain has TRBV11-2 and TRBJ2-4, with 7 bases matching TRBD2. Germline V gene sequence: CDR1 SGHAT, CDR2 FQNNGV. V gave up 5 bases and J gave up 1 base; unmatched junction bases: 5. This CDR3 has 15 amino acids. CDR3 region: CASSPGGAAKNIQYF. In DNA, the CDR3 is TGTGCCAGCAGCCCGGGGGGTGCGGCCAAAAACATTCAGTACTTC.

The chain is built from TRBV5-6 and TRBJ1-5; TRBD1 might be the D (5 bases). The ends were cut back, 4 bases at V and 6 bases at J, with 14 bases in the middle. The length of the CDR3 is 14 residues. The germline gives CDR1 SGHDT, CDR2 YYEEEE. The CDR3 spells CASSTAGEFQPQHF. The DNA for the CDR3 is TGTGCCAGCAGCACCGCGGGGGAGTTTCAGCCCCAGCATTTT.

The V gene is TRBV5-4, the J gene TRBJ1-2; TRBD1 aligns across 10 bases. V shed 4 bases and J 6 bases; nucleotides not matched to a gene: 6. Germline V gene sequence: CDR1 SGHNT, CDR2 YYREEE (reference sequence). The CDR3 covers 14 residues. The CDR3 DNA reads as TGTGCCAGCAGCCTCCGACAGGGGGCAGATGGCTACACCTTC. It encodes CASSLRQGADGYTF.

The chain uses TRBV19 and TRBJ2-2; 13 nucleotides agree with TRBD2. This CDR3 comprises 20 residues. V was clipped by 4 bases and J by 5 bases; unmatched bases: 16. Germline CDR1 LNHDA, CDR2 SQIVND (reference sequence). This chain's CDR3 is CASSTGSPEGLAGSTGELFF. CDR3 nucleotides: TGTGCCAGTAGTACAGGATCACCAGAGGGACTAGCGGGGAGTACCGGGGAGCTGTTTTTT.

This clone was seen a single time. The V and J genes are TRBV6-5 and TRBJ2-5; 8 nucleotides match TRBD2. Germline trimming cut 6 bases from V and 5 bases from J; bases unmatched to any gene: 5. Looked up from germline, CDR1 is MNHEY and CDR2 is SVGAGI. CDR3 length equals 13 residues. DNA of the CDR3: TGTGCCAGCAGCGGTCGGGAGGGGGAGACCCAGTACTTC. Translating it yields CASSGREGETQYF.

The rearrangement links TRBV11-2 to TRBJ2-1, with a tentative D call TRBD1 (5 bases). Deletions cut 4 bases from V and 5 bases from J, with 9 bases between. This CDR3 is 13 amino acids long. Germline CDR1 reads SGHAT; CDR2 reads FQNNGV. The CDR3, as DNA: TGTGCCAGCAGCTCTTTAGGGGACAATGAGCAGTTCTTC. Its protein product is CASSSLGDNEQFF.

The chain is built from TRBV30 and TRBJ1-4; D unresolved. The length of the CDR3 is 12 residues. V lost 7 bases, J lost 6 bases, and 12 bases lay in between. Germline V lookup: CDR1 GTSNPN, CDR2 SVGIG (reference sequence). The CDR3 region is CASTAEDEKLFF. CDR3 nucleotides: TGTGCCTCGACCGCGGAGGATGAAAAACTGTTTTTT. The full variable domain, its missing parts supplied by reference TRBV30 and TRBJ1-4, is SQTIHQWPATLVQPVGSPLSLECTVEGTSNPNLYWYRQAAGRGLQLLFYSVGIGQISSEVPQNLSASRPQDRQFILSSKKLLLSDSGFYLCASTAEDEKLFFGSGTQLSVL.

The rearrangement joins TRBV30 to TRBJ2-7, with D uncertain. The CDR3 has 14 amino acids. Trimming pared 0 bases from V and 1 base from J, leaving 10 bases between. The V gene's germline CDR1 is GTSNPN and CDR2 SVGIG (reference sequence). The CDR3 nucleotides are TGTGCCTGGAGTGTAGTGGGCAAGTCCTACGAGCAGTACTTC. The encoded protein is CAWSVVGKSYEQYF. The whole variable domain, filled in from reference TRBV30 and TRBJ2-7, reads SQTIHQWPATLVQPVGSPLSLECTVEGTSNPNLYWYRQAAGRGLQLLFYSVGIGQISSEVPQNLSASRPQDRQFILSSKKLLLSDSGFYLCAWSVVGKSYEQYFGPGTRLTVT.

J is TRBJ2-1 and V is TRBV7-9; 9 bases match TRBD1. There are 16 residues in the CDR3. After removal of 2 bases from V and 3 bases from J, the junction contained 5 bases not matched to a gene. CDR1 and CDR2 from the germline V gene are SEHNR and FQNEAQ (reference sequence). This chain's CDR3 is CASSLTGTGYYNEQFF. The CDR3 DNA reads as TGTGCCAGCAGCTTAACCGGGACAGGGTACTACAATGAGCAGTTCTTC.

The genes are TRBV23-1 and TRBJ2-1; possible D gene TRBD2, 5 bases. TRBV23-1 qualifies as an ORF whose function is uncertain. The CDR3 length is 14 residues. V dropped 6 bases and J dropped 3 bases, with 12 bases sitting between them. CDR3: CASSLGGDYNEQFF. For the CDR3, the DNA is TGCGCCAGCAGCCTAGGAGGAGACTACAATGAGCAGTTCTTC.

This sequence joins TRBV19 and TRBJ1-5; D possibly corresponds to TRBD1 (6 bases). Trimming stripped 4 bases from V and 5 bases from J, with 9 bases between. This CDR3 is 13 amino acids long. Looked up from germline, CDR1 is LNHDA and CDR2 is SQIVND (reference sequence). The CDR3 sequence is CASSRTADQPQHF. The CDR3 nucleotides read TGTGCCAGTAGTAGGACAGCCGATCAGCCCCAGCATTTT.

V and J are TRBV13 and TRBJ2-2; 13 nucleotides match TRBD2. The germline CDR1 and CDR2 sequences are PRHDT and FYEKMQ (reference sequence). Unmatched junction bases numbered 4, after V lost 3 bases and J lost 3 bases. This CDR3 has 17 residues. The CDR3: CASSFGTSGDHTGELFF. CDR3 nucleotide sequence: TGTGCCAGCAGCTTTGGGACTAGCGGGGATCACACCGGGGAGCTGTTTTTT.

The chain recombines TRBV7-2 with TRBJ2-5; 9 bases line up with TRBD1. The CDR3 contains 15 residues. Germline CDR1 is SGHTA and CDR2 is FQGNSA. J was trimmed by 5 bases and V by 0 bases; bases with no gene match: 4. The CDR3 spells CASSLAGQGGETQYF. DNA for the CDR3: TGTGCCAGCAGCTTAGCGGGACAGGGTGGGGAGACCCAGTACTTC.

The rearrangement links TRBV28 to TRBJ1-4; D is undetermined. There are 15 residues in the CDR3. CDR1 and CDR2 (germline): MDHEN, SYDVKM. The V and J ends lost 0 bases and 0 bases respectively, with 5 bases between them. CDR3 bases: TGTGCCAGCAGTTTATGGAGGTCAACTAATGAAAAACTGTTTTTT. The encoded protein is CASSLWRSTNEKLFF.